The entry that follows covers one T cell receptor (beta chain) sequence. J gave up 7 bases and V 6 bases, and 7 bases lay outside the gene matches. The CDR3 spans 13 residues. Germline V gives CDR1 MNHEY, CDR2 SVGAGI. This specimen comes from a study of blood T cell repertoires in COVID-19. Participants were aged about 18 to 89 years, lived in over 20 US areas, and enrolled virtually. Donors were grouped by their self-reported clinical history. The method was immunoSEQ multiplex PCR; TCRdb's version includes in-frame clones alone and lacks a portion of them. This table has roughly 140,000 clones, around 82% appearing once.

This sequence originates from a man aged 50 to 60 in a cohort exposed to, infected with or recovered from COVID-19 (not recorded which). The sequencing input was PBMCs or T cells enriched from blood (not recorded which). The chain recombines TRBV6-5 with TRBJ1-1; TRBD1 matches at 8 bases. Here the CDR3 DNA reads TGTGCCAGCAGGACAGGGGTTGGAAGTGAAGCTTTCTTT. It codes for CASRTGVGSEAFF.